The clone carrying this T cell receptor (beta chain) showed up just a few times. Using its own MiXCR run on the 5' RACE reads, TCRdb lists one record per CDR3 protein. The sample has around 53,000 distinct CDR3 sequences, approximately 15% seen once; the top ten hold around 15%. This sample is part of a study of T cells of healthy individuals. Germline V CDR1 and CDR2: GTSNPN, SVGIG (reference sequence). The CDR3 contains 15 residues. The V gene lost 1 base and the J gene lost 7 bases, with 14 bases spanning the gap. The J gene is TRBJ1-6, the V gene TRBV30, with D hard to call. The sequence was collected from a human donor in good health. DNA for the CDR3: TGTGCCTGGAGTGATCGAAGCTTGGTAAATTCACCCCTCCACTTT. This codes for CAWSDRSLVNSPLHF. Together with reference TRBV30 and TRBJ1-6, the CDR3 gives the full variable domain: SQTIHQWPATLVQPVGSPLSLECTVEGTSNPNLYWYRQAAGRGLQLLFYSVGIGQISSEVPQNLSASRPQDRQFILSSKKLLLSDSGFYLCAWSDRSLVNSPLHFGNGTRLTVT.